What follows describes a single T cell receptor beta chain. This clonotype was seen at least ten times. The specificity of this receptor is unknown. There are no base qualities to consult, and no much larger clone falls within one base. TCR beta CDR3 regions were amplified from RNA transcripts. For the first round of RT-PCR on the TCR CDR3, the HTBI primer set was used together with the Qiagen OneStep RT-PCR kit. The libraries were constructed in a second round of multiplex PCR and then size-selected and purified. Libraries were sequenced paired-end with 100 bp reads on an Illumina HiSeq2000. As for the original processing: SOAPnuke was used to process the raw data, removing reads that contained adapters or uncalled bases, had a mean Phred below 15, or lacked an exact match to the constant primer or identifier. COPE v1.2.5 was used to merge the high-quality paired reads, and each unique nucleotide sequence was defined as a clonotype. MiTCR v1.1 was used to align clonotypes to the IMGT TRBV, TRBD and TRBJ reference segments. Only V-J combinations with frequency above 0.0001, covering approximately 99% of repertoires, were analysed. A TCS score was defined as the ratio of F50 (clonal expansion) to E x V (chaos), with BLOSUM62-based TCRdist applied between CDR3 peptides within each V-J. Welch's t-statistics and random forest reduced 450 to 600 V-J features to 13, which were used in a naive Bayes classifier (R e1071). Clones were called with MiXCR by TCRdb after fastp trimmed the public reads at Q25, and only in-frame beta chains were retained. All rows with the same CDR3 protein become a single entry with the most common DNA and genes. These V and J calls rely on TCRdb rather than the paper's analysis. This sample is represented by about 640,000 distinct CDR3 sequences; less than 25% of them were singletons. 30% to 40% of the sample is taken by the ten largest.

The data were obtained in a study of T cells in Graves' hyperthyroidism and ophthalmopathy (dated by TCRdb to 2018 to 2020). Regarding the research as a whole: Peripheral blood was sampled at the time of initial diagnosis, prior to any treatment. A discovery cohort of around 98 patients, about 43 with Graves' ophthalmopathy and 55 to 65 with stable Graves' hyperthyroidism, was used to find distinguishing TCR V-J signatures. Whether ophthalmopathy could be predicted prospectively was tested in an independent validation cohort made up of 18 to 20 hyperthyroidism patients plus 17 patients who later progressed to ophthalmopathy. The 90 or so discovery patients were randomly split 7:3 into training and test sets. In roughly six Graves' hyperthyroidism patients, the study also compared T-cell repertoires from thyroid tissue with T-cell repertoires from blood. After sampling, hyperthyroidism patients received methimazole starting at 30 mg daily, and ophthalmopathy patients received high-dose intravenous methylprednisolone. The paper reports TCR Vbeta CDR3 sequencing of roughly 140 peripheral blood samples: 40 to 45 ophthalmopathy, fewer than 80 hyperthyroidism and approximately 17 progressor patients. Study-wide findings and limitations: In validation, the model predicted progression to ophthalmopathy with about 71% sensitivity and roughly 75% specificity, a median of around 6.6 months before onset. Sample size was not statistically predetermined, and blinding of investigators to group allocation was not performed. Most expanded thyroid clonotypes (frequency above 0.001) were also detected in blood, a finding suggesting that blood repertoires may reflect thyroid immune responses. In cross-validation, a model built on a 13 V-J signature told ophthalmopathy apart from stable hyperthyroidism with 85% to 90% sensitivity and approximately 84% specificity, and in testing the same model reached 80%/75%.

The CDR3 holds 16 amino acids from the cysteine to the phenylalanine. Here the CDR3 DNA is all that survives: 48 bases in frame from base 1. CDR1 and CDR2 (SGHAT, FQNNGV) derive from the germline V gene. Cut back by 5 bases and 3 bases, the V and J ends lie 19 bases apart. Moderately to severely active disease, a Clinical Activity Score of at least 3, a NOSPECS grade of at least 4, and a duration under 3 months were present in ophthalmopathy patients. Patients with uncontrolled infections, other autoimmune diseases, pregnancy or lactation were excluded. Diagnoses relied on clinical symptoms, serum thyroxine and TRAb, thyroid ultrasound and orbital computed tomography. Ficoll-Paque density gradient centrifugation was used to isolate PBMCs from 8.5 to 10 ml of fresh peripheral blood. Total RNA was extracted using Trizol reagent, and RNA quality was assessed on an Agilent 2100 Bioanalyzer.

The chain uses TRBV11-2 and TRBJ1-1; the D region possibly corresponds to TRBD1 (5 bases align). This clonotype was obtained from a man younger than 45 with Graves' ophthalmopathy. The specimen was blood. The DNA is TGTGCCAGCAGCCCTACTCTCAGAGGGACCCACACTGAAGCTTTCTTT. Translated, this gives CASSPTLRGTHTEAFF.